This T cell receptor (beta chain) emerged from a study of T cell repertoires in cytomegalovirus infection. Looking at the study overall: Public TCR beta signatures provided an indication of both CMV infection and a matching HLA type. Whole-study results and caveats: Dominating the ex vivo response were HLA-C-restricted CMV-specific TCR beta clonotypes. Totalled public TCR beta family frequency picked out people who carried CMV plus the relevant HLA.

Germline CDR1 is DFQATT and CDR2 is SNEGSKA (reference sequence). The CDR3 length is 13 residues. V lost 5 bases to trimming and J lost 4 bases, with 14 bases between them. One entry per CDR3 protein results from TCRdb running MiXCR on the reads. Found here are some 300,000 distinct CDR3 sequences, roughly a sixth of them singletons; the top ten hold around 12%. This clonotype was recorded a few times. Its antigen is unknown. The chain is built from TRBV20-1 and TRBJ1-2; D perhaps matches TRBD1 (5 bases). The specimen sequenced was PBMCs. This receptor was obtained from a human donor in good health (CMV status not recorded). Some clones in this sample may be carry-over from other donors' samples. The CDR3 DNA reads as TGCAGTGCTGGACACAGGCTCGGCTATGGCTACACCTTC. Translating gives CSAGHRLGYGYTF.